A selection of T cell receptor beta chains follows, all from one sample in a study of a mutant IDH1 vaccine in newly diagnosed glioma. Only in-frame clones appear in the TCRdb table, and some are missing; sequencing was by immunoSEQ multiplex PCR. Of some 56,000 clones in the sample, roughly 75% are singletons; the top ten hold around 5%. These receptors are not linked to any known antigen. Sample: PBMCs, taken from a glioma patient whose treatment included an IDH1 peptide vaccine. The source of these receptors is a man in his fifties or sixties with glioma. CDR3s include the opening cysteine and the closing phenylalanine or tryptophan. Fields, in order: J gene, clone size, D gene, V gene, CDR3 DNA, CDR3 protein. D genes are given only for firm matches. Clone size appears in some rows only: once, few, many, or a class for an expanded clone.

TRBJ2-2,.,.,TRBV5-1,TGCGCCAGCAGCCGACCCTCCGGGGGAAGCACCGGGGAGCTGTTTTTT,CASSRPSGGSTGELFF
TRBJ2-7,.,.,TRBV6-5,TGTGCCAGCAGTTACTCCGGCGGGGCTTCCTACGAGCAGTACTTC,CASSYSGGASYEQYF
TRBJ1-2,.,TRBD1,TRBV7-2,TGTGCCAGCAGCTTAGCAACAGGGGTCCTGACTGGGGATGGCTACACCTTC,CASSLATGVLTGDGYTF
TRBJ2-3,once,TRBD2,TRBV4-1,TGCGCCAGCAGCCAGCGGCTAGCGGGGGCTAGCACAGATACGCAGTATTTT,CASSQRLAGASTDTQYF
TRBJ2-3,.,TRBD1,TRBV30,TGTGCCTGGAGTAGGGACAGCGCTTACACAGATACGCAGTATTTT,CAWSRDSAYTDTQYF
TRBJ1-2,.,TRBD1,TRBV7-2,TGTGCCAGCAGCACAGGGGGAGGGGGCTCTAACTATGGCTACACCTTC,CASSTGGGGSNYGYTF
TRBJ2-7,.,TRBD1,TRBV13,TGTGCCAGCAGCCCTGGAACAGGGGCCACCTACGAGCAGTACTTC,CASSPGTGATYEQYF
TRBJ2-7,.,TRBD1,TRBV6-5,TGTGCCAGCAGTTACTCGAGGGGGCTGTCCTACGAGCAGTACTTC,CASSYSRGLSYEQYF
TRBJ2-2,few,.,TRBV7-8,TGTGCCAGCAGCGTGGGAGCCTTGGGGACCGGGGAGCTGTTTTTT,CASSVGALGTGELFF
TRBJ2-7,once,.,TRBV5-6,TGTGCCAGCAGCGTATTGAGGGAGAAGCAGTACTTC,CASSVLREKQYF
TRBJ1-2,.,TRBD1,TRBV6-6,TGTGCCAGCAGTTCAGGGGGCTATGGCTACACCTTC,CASSSGGYGYTF
TRBJ1-3,.,.,TRBV4-3,TGCGCCAGCAGCCAAGAGGGGGCAAACACCATATATTTT,CASSQEGANTIYF
TRBJ2-7,.,.,TRBV7-2,TGTGCCAGCAGCTTAGCGCTTGGCGAGCAGTACTTC,CASSLALGEQYF
TRBJ1-1,few,.,TRBV5-6,TGTGCCAGCAGCCTCGGACCATTGGTCGTTTTCTTT,CASSLGPLVVFF
TRBJ1-2,few,.,TRBV27,TGTGCCAGCAGTTTGTCGGGGAGCAACTATGGCTACACCTTC,CASSLSGSNYGYTF
TRBJ2-7,once,.,TRBV7-7,TGTGCTAGCAGCTTAGGGGAATCAGGCGAGCAGTACTTC,CASSLGESGEQYF
TRBJ1-5,.,.,TRBV2,TGTGCCAGCAGTGCAGGGTTTAGCAATCAGCCCCAGCATTTT,CASSAGFSNQPQHF
TRBJ1-3,once,.,TRBV19,TGTGCCAGTATGATAACGGGGGCCGTCGGAAACACCATATATTTT,CASMITGAVGNTIYF
TRBJ1-5,.,.,TRBV5-8,TGTGCCAGCAGCAACAGGGTGTCCGGCAATCAGCCCCAGCATTTT,CASSNRVSGNQPQHF
TRBJ2-2,.,.,TRBV6-4,TGTGCCAGCAGGCCGGGCCCGAACACCGGGGAGCTGTTTTTT,CASRPGPNTGELFF
TRBJ2-7,.,TRBD2,TRBV4-2,TGTGCCAGCAGCCAAGATCTAGCGGCCTACGAGCAGTACTTC,CASSQDLAAYEQYF
TRBJ2-7,few,.,TRBV5-4,TGTGCCAGCAGCTTGAGGGGCTACGAGCAGTACTTC,CASSLRGYEQYF
TRBJ1-4,.,.,TRBV29-1,TGCAGCGTGGGGTCAACTAATGAAAAACTGTTTTTT,CSVGSTNEKLFF
TRBJ1-2,once,.,TRBV29-1,TGCAGCGTTGAAGATCGGAGCTTCTATGGCTACACCTTC,CSVEDRSFYGYTF
TRBJ2-7,once,TRBD1,TRBV27,TGTGCCAGCAGCGACAGGGGGCTGGGCGAGCAGTACTTC,CASSDRGLGEQYF
TRBJ1-2,few,TRBD1,TRBV11-2,TGTGCCAGCAGCTTAACTCAGGGGGCCTACTATGGCTACACCTTC,CASSLTQGAYYGYTF
TRBJ1-4,.,.,TRBV7-9,TGTGCCAGCAGCTTAAATACGGGGTATAATGAAAAACTGTTTTTT,CASSLNTGYNEKLFF
TRBJ1-2,.,.,TRBV5-6,TGTGCCAGCAGCTTGGGACAGTCCCGCTATGGCTACACCTTC,CASSLGQSRYGYTF
TRBJ2-1,.,.,TRBV4-3,TGCGCCAGCAGCCAAGATTGGCACAGTTTCTACAATGAGCAGTTCTTC,CASSQDWHSFYNEQFF
TRBJ1-6,.,.,TRBV10-3,TGTGCCATCAGAACAGGGAATTCACCCCTCCACTTT,CAIRTGNSPLHF
TRBJ1-2,.,.,TRBV15,TGTGCCACCAGCAGAGATCGGGGCAGCTATGGCTACACCTTC,CATSRDRGSYGYTF
TRBJ2-1,.,.,TRBV29-1,TGCAGCGTTGAAGACTGGCAGCTATCCTACAATGAGCAGTTCTTC,CSVEDWQLSYNEQFF
TRBJ1-2,.,.,TRBV7-9,TGTGCCAGCAGTTCGGGACACCAAACTAACTATGGCTACACCTTC,CASSSGHQTNYGYTF
TRBJ2-3,.,.,TRBV18,TGTGCCAGCTCACCACCGGTCGGACTGGGATCCAGCACGCAGTATTTT,CASSPPVGLGSSTQYF
TRBJ2-7,.,.,TRBV11-2,TGTGCCAGCAGCTTGGAGAGGGGGGCCTCCTACGAGCAGTACTTC,CASSLERGASYEQYF
TRBJ2-1,.,TRBD2,TRBV19,TGTGCCAGTAGTATGGGCCTAGCGGGGGGGAGCTCCTACAATGAGCAGTTCTTC,CASSMGLAGGSSYNEQFF
TRBJ1-5,.,TRBD1,TRBV6-5,TGTGCCAGCAGTTACGGACAGGGGAATCAGCCCCAGCATTTT,CASSYGQGNQPQHF
TRBJ2-1,few,.,TRBV7-2,TGTGCCAGCAGAGCTACCGGGACACCAAATGAGCAGTTCTTC,CASRATGTPNEQFF
TRBJ2-7,.,TRBD1,TRBV9,TGTGCCAGCAGCATAAGGGGGGACAGGGATCACGAGCAGTACTTC,CASSIRGDRDHEQYF
TRBJ1-1,.,.,TRBV5-1,TGCGCCAGCAGCTGGGGTGGGGTTCGAGAGAACACTGAAGCTTTCTTT,CASSWGGVRENTEAFF
TRBJ1-2,.,TRBD1,TRBV6-1,TGTGCCAGCATGACGGACAGGGCTGGCGGCTACACCTTC,CASMTDRAGGYTF
TRBJ1-6,.,.,TRBV19,TGTGCCAGTAGTATAGGGAACGGACGGTATAATTCACCCCTCCACTTT,CASSIGNGRYNSPLHF